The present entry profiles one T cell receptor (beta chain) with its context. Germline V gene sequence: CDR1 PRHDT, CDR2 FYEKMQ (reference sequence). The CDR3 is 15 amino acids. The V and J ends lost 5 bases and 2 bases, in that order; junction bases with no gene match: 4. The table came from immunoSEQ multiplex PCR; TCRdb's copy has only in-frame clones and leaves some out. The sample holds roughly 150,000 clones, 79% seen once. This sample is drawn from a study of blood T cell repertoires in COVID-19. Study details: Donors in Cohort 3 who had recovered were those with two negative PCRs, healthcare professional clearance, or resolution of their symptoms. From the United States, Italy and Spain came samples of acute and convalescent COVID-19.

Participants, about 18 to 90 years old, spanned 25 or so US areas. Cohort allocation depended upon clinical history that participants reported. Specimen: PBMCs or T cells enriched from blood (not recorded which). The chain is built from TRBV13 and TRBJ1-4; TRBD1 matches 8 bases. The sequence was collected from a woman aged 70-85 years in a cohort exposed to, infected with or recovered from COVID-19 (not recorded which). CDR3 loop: CASSLRTGTNEKLFF. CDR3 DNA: TGTGCCAGCAGCCTTAGGACAGGGACTAATGAAAAACTGTTTTTT.